Below are 26 T cell receptor beta chains sequenced from a single sample in a study of cytomegalovirus exposure and HLA in healthy donors. The PCR used 60 Vbeta and 13 Jbeta primers. Only in-frame clones appear in the TCRdb table, and some are missing; sequencing was by immunoSEQ multiplex PCR. The table lists 110,000 to 150,000 clones, less than 85% of them singletons. The specimen was PBMCs. The receptors shown here come from a woman in her sixties or seventies in good health and CMV-seropositive.

The V and J genes are TRBV30 and TRBJ2-2; D is uncertain. V was pared by 3 bases and J by 2 bases, with 10 bases between. This CDR3 is built from 14 residues. Germline V gene lookup returns CDR1 GTSNPN and CDR2 SVGIG (reference sequence). The CDR3 is CAWRPLGNTGELFF. The CDR3 nucleotides read TGTGCCTGGAGGCCCCTTGGCAACACCGGGGAGCTGTTTTTT.

The chain is built from TRBV28 and TRBJ1-1, with 8 positions matching TRBD1. The CDR3 is made up of 14 amino acids. V lost 4 bases to trimming and J lost 1 base; unmatched junction nucleotides: 2. Germline V lookup: CDR1 MDHEN, CDR2 SYDVKM. The CDR3 is CASSWTGRNTEAFF. CDR3 in DNA: TGTGCCAGCAGTTGGACAGGGCGGAACACTGAAGCTTTCTTT. The variable domain in full, with the rest retrieved from reference TRBV28 and TRBJ1-1, is DVKVTQSSRYLVKRTGEKVFLECVQDMDHENMFWYRQDPGLGLRLIYFSYDVKMKEKGDIPEGYSVSREKKERFSLILESASTNQTSMYLCASSWTGRNTEAFFGQGTRLTVV.

V is TRBV5-8 and J is TRBJ2-7; TRBD1 aligns across 7 bases. CDR1 is SGHTS, CDR2 YDEGEE, per germline. V lost 1 base, J lost 6 bases, and 13 bases stayed unmatched. This CDR3 spans 16 amino acids. The CDR3 DNA sequence: TGTGCCAGCAGCTTGTTAAGGGGGCTGTCTTCATCCGAGCAGTACTTC. Translated, it gives CASSLLRGLSSSEQYF.

This chain links TRBV15 with TRBJ1-2; D might be TRBD1 (5 bases). CDR1 LNHNV and CDR2 YYDKDF come from the germline V gene (reference sequence). V gave up 3 bases and J gave up 2 bases, with 7 bases separating them. The CDR3 is 13 residues long. The CDR3 nucleotides are TGTGCCACCAGCAGGGCAGGGAACTATGGCTACACCTTC. Translation gives CATSRAGNYGYTF.

This chain uses TRBV11-2 with TRBJ2-3, with D perhaps matching TRBD2 (5 bases). The CDR3 is 16 amino acids. CDR1 SGHAT and CDR2 FQNNGV come from the germline V gene. V was clipped by 5 bases and J by 4 bases, with 19 bases between them. The CDR3 sequence is CASSPGARGLADTQYF. The CDR3 nucleotides read TGTGCCAGCAGCCCCGGAGCCCGAGGGCTCGCAGATACGCAGTATTTT.

The genes are TRBV7-9 and TRBJ2-2, with D possibly being TRBD1 (6 bases). CDR1 and CDR2 (germline): SEHNR, FQNEAQ (reference sequence). The CDR3 contains 14 residues. V lost 7 bases to trimming and J lost 1 base, with 10 bases between them. Here the CDR3 reads CASTKQGNTGELFF. In DNA form, the CDR3 reads TGTGCCAGCACCAAACAGGGGAACACCGGGGAGCTGTTTTTT.

This rearrangement joins TRBV7-9 to TRBJ2-7; D may be TRBD1 (7 bases). CDR1 SEHNR and CDR2 FQNEAQ come from the germline V gene (reference sequence). The CDR3 runs 13 residues. V lost 8 bases, J lost 5 bases, and 16 bases lay in between. CDR3 nucleotides: TGTGCCAGCGGACCACAGGGGAGGAACGAGCAGTACTTC. It translates to CASGPQGRNEQYF.

The chain joins TRBV6-1 to TRBJ1-2; 9 bases fit TRBD1. Germline CDR1 reads MNHNS; CDR2 reads SASEGT. This CDR3 contains 15 residues. The junction had 8 bases not matched to a gene; V was cut back by 5 bases and J by 4 bases. CDR3 coding DNA: TGTGCCAGCAGTCCCCGTAGGACAGGGGTCTATGGCTACACCTTC. It yields the protein CASSPRRTGVYGYTF.

CDR3 residues: CASSPLRTGRGGDGYTF. The CDR3 region has the DNA TGTGCCAGCAGCCCACTGAGGACAGGCCGAGGAGGGGATGGCTACACCTTC. The chain recombines TRBV7-9 with TRBJ1-2, with 7 bases lining up with TRBD1. This CDR3 has 17 amino acids. V trimming: 5 bases; J trimming: 6 bases; junction bases outside the gene matches: 18. Germline V gene lookup returns CDR1 SEHNR and CDR2 FQNEAQ (reference sequence).

This sequence joins TRBV9 and TRBJ1-3; D remains unclear. In germline, CDR1 is SGDLS, CDR2 YYNGEE. Trimming pared 0 bases from V and 2 bases from J, leaving 12 bases between. This CDR3 spans 16 amino acids. CDR3 coding DNA: TGTGCCAGCAGCGTAGATGCGGGGTCAGCTGGAAACACCATATATTTT. This translates into CASSVDAGSAGNTIYF.

CDR3 amino acids: CASSRGGANSYNEQFF. The CDR3 bases are TGTGCCAGCAGCAGAGGAGGGGCAAACTCCTACAATGAGCAGTTCTTC. The chain is built from TRBV5-4 and TRBJ2-1, with a possible D match to TRBD2 (6 bases). Trimming removed 4 bases at V and 0 bases at J, with 14 bases between. Germline CDR1 SGHNT, CDR2 YYREEE (reference sequence). The CDR3 contains 16 residues.

This clone was observed once. This rearrangement joins TRBV5-1 to TRBJ1-2, with D unclear. V lost 5 bases, J lost 0 bases, and 14 bases lay in between. The CDR3 extends over 15 amino acids. Germline-derived CDR1 and CDR2 are SGHRS and YFSETQ. In DNA form, the CDR3 reads TGCGCCAGCAGATATCTCCGGGAAGCTAACTATGGCTACACCTTC. Amino acid sequence: CASRYLREANYGYTF.

The V call is TRBV5-4, the J call TRBJ2-5, with 7 bases lining up with TRBD2. The germline gives CDR1 SGHNT, CDR2 YYREEE (reference sequence). V gave up 6 bases and J gave up 1 base; unmatched junction bases: 6. The CDR3 consists of 14 residues. CDR3 nucleotides: TGTGCCAGCACCCTAGCTAGCGGCCAAGAGACCCAGTACTTC. It is translated as CASTLASGQETQYF. The full variable domain, in which reference TRBV5-4 and TRBJ2-5 provide the parts outside the CDR3, is ETGVTQSPTHLIKTRGQQVTLRCSSQSGHNTVSWYQQALGQGPQFIFQYYREEENGRGNFPPRFSGLQFPNYSSELNVNALELDDSALYLCASTLASGQETQYFGPGTRLLVL.

In its sample, this clone was seen a few times. The V call is TRBV18, the J call TRBJ2-7; 7 nucleotides line up with TRBD1. The junction had 10 bases not matched to a gene; V was cut back by 5 bases and J by 3 bases. Germline V gene lookup returns CDR1 KGHSH and CDR2 LQKENI. The CDR3 totals 15 residues. The chain's CDR3 is CASSKLTGSGYEQYF. CDR3 in DNA: TGTGCCAGCTCAAAATTGACAGGGTCCGGCTACGAGCAGTACTTC.

The chain combines TRBV11-2 with TRBJ2-3; D might be TRBD1 (5 bases). Germline CDR1 and CDR2: SGHAT and FQNNGV. Trimming left V 5 bases short and J 1 base short, with 16 bases between. The CDR3 is made up of 16 amino acids. CDR3 sequence (DNA): TGTGCCAGCAGCCGATTGCAGGGATATGGCACAGATACGCAGTATTTT. It is translated as CASSRLQGYGTDTQYF.

The rearrangement joins TRBV7-6 to TRBJ1-2, with TRBD1 as a possible D gene (6 bases). The CDR3 spans 15 residues. Germline V gene lookup returns CDR1 SGHVS and CDR2 FNYEAQ. Trimming removed 6 bases from V and 8 bases from J, with 22 bases in between. For the CDR3, the DNA is TGTGCCAGCAGTCCTACTCCAGGGGAAGGATGGGGCTACACCTTC. Protein: CASSPTPGEGWGYTF.

V usage is TRBV7-9 and J usage is TRBJ2-1; 9 bases line up with TRBD2. The V segment lost 3 bases and the J segment 4 bases; nucleotides outside the gene matches: 7. Germline V gene data show CDR1 as SEHNR and CDR2 as FQNEAQ (reference sequence). CDR3 size: 16 residues. This chain's CDR3 is CASSFSSGMIYNEQFF. DNA for the CDR3: TGTGCCAGCAGCTTTTCTAGCGGGATGATTTACAATGAGCAGTTCTTC.

This chain connects TRBV5-1 to TRBJ2-3; TRBD2 might be the D (6 bases). The CDR3 contains 15 residues. The V gene's germline CDR1 is SGHRS and CDR2 YFSETQ. Trimming stripped 5 bases from V and 0 bases from J, with 13 bases between. The DNA of the CDR3 is TGCGCCAGCAGTTGGGGCGGAGGGAGCACAGATACGCAGTATTTT. Protein sequence: CASSWGGGSTDTQYF.

The chain recombines TRBV28 with TRBJ1-5, with D hard to call. CDR3 length: 15 residues. Germline V CDR1 and CDR2: MDHEN, SYDVKM. Trimming pared 6 bases from V and 0 bases from J, leaving 12 bases between. CDR3 loop: CASRVGENSNQPQHF. The CDR3 DNA reads TGTGCCAGCAGAGTCGGGGAAAATAGCAATCAGCCCCAGCATTTT. Looking up the rest from reference TRBV28 and TRBJ1-5 gives the full variable domain: DVKVTQSSRYLVKRTGEKVFLECVQDMDHENMFWYRQDPGLGLRLIYFSYDVKMKEKGDIPEGYSVSREKKERFSLILESASTNQTSMYLCASRVGENSNQPQHFGDGTRLSIL.

V usage is TRBV7-2 and J usage is TRBJ1-1; perhaps TRBD1 as D (6 bases). Germline-derived CDR1 and CDR2 are SGHTA and FQGNSA. V shed 7 bases and J shed 4 bases, with 10 bases lying between them. This CDR3 has 12 amino acids. The chain's CDR3 is CASNPQGTEAFF. CDR3 in DNA: TGTGCCAGCAATCCACAGGGCACTGAAGCTTTCTTT.

The V gene is TRBV7-9, the J gene TRBJ1-2, with 9 bases that match TRBD1. Unmatched junction bases numbered 5, after V lost 5 bases and J lost 4 bases. Germline V gene lookup returns CDR1 SEHNR and CDR2 FQNEAQ (reference sequence). The CDR3 extends over 14 amino acids. The CDR3 DNA reads TGTGCCAGCAGCAAAGGGACAGGGCCCTATGGCTACACCTTC. This sequence encodes CASSKGTGPYGYTF.

This CDR3 is CAISVRGETETQYF. The CDR3 DNA sequence: TGTGCCATCAGTGTTCGGGGGGAGACGGAGACCCAGTACTTC. The J gene is TRBJ2-5, the V gene TRBV10-3; 7 nucleotides align to TRBD2. CDR3 length equals 14 residues. Looked up from germline, CDR1 is ENHRY and CDR2 is SYGVKD. The V and J ends lost 4 bases and 5 bases, in that order; junction bases with no gene match: 7.

This clone was seen once. V is TRBV19 and J is TRBJ2-2; D may be TRBD2 (5 bases). Trimming left V 3 bases short and J 1 base short, with 6 bases between. In germline, CDR1 is LNHDA, CDR2 SQIVND (reference sequence). The CDR3 length is 14 residues. The CDR3 loop reads CASSIGLNTGELFF. Here the CDR3 DNA reads TGTGCCAGTAGTATTGGACTGAACACCGGGGAGCTGTTTTTT.

This clone has only a few counts. The J gene is TRBJ1-4, the V gene TRBV4-1, with D unresolved. Deletions cut 3 bases from V and 6 bases from J, with 14 bases between. This CDR3 spans 15 amino acids. The germline V gene has CDR1 MGHRA and CDR2 YSYEKL. CDR3: CASSQIYDSYEKLFF. DNA for the CDR3: TGCGCCAGCAGCCAGATCTATGATTCATATGAAAAACTGTTTTTT.

This clone appeared a few times. J is TRBJ1-4 and V is TRBV28, with TRBD1 matching over 7 bases. Germline lookup yields CDR1 MDHEN and CDR2 SYDVKM. Trimming cost V 6 bases and J 7 bases; bases outside gene matches: 8. The CDR3 spans 14 residues. The CDR3, as DNA: TGTGCCAGCAGCTCCGGGACAGTCGGTGAAAAACTGTTTTTT. This encodes CASSSGTVGEKLFF.

About this clone itself: Different DNA sequences within this sample yield the same CDR3. The rearrangement joins TRBV9 to TRBJ2-1, with 15 bases that match TRBD2. The CDR3 is 15 residues long. The V segment lost 3 bases and the J segment 7 bases; nucleotides outside the gene matches: 2. The germline gives CDR1 SGDLS, CDR2 YYNGEE. CDR3 residues: CASSGGTSGRNEQFF. The CDR3 bases are TGTGCCAGCAGCGGAGGGACTAGCGGGAGGAATGAGCAGTTCTTC.